The table lists the clone carrying this T cell receptor beta chain with a few counts. Its matching antigen is unknown. The read gets to within 3 residues of the CDR3 end, and the germline J gene fills in the rest. These data belong to a study of T cell clonality in common variable immunodeficiency. The germline V gene has CDR1 SGHRS and CDR2 YFSETQ. V dropped 5 bases and J dropped 5 bases, with 11 bases sitting between them. CDR3 length: 12 amino acids. Broader study findings: The cause of increased CVID clonality remains unclear without subpopulation sequencing.

TCRdb's table, derived via immunoSEQ multiplex PCR, lists solely in-frame clones and lacks some. This record lists 45,000 to 65,000 clones, none seen once only, and the top ten clones contain approximately 2.2%. Sequenced sample: peripheral blood mononuclear cells. The chain combines TRBV5-1 with TRBJ2-7; unclear D gene. This TCR was sampled from a person aged 18 to 75 in good health. CDR3 sequence reads: CASSPQTDEQYF. Partial CDR3 DNA: TGCGCCAGCAGTCCACAAACAGACGAG.